The present TCR beta chain was sequenced within a study of early T cells in non-severe SARS-CoV-2 infection (dated by TCRdb to the early 2020s). Describing the broader study: Bulk RNA from unsorted whole blood was used for TCR sequencing, so alpha and beta chains could not be paired.

Set within a cohort of healthcare workers in London, UK, this nested case-control study involved weekly PCR testing of nasopharyngeal swabs along with blood sampling. Healthcare workers were recruited between 23 and 31 March 2020, during the week of the UK lockdown, and were followed weekly for up to about 15 weeks. Sequences LNHNV (CDR1) and YYDKDF (CDR2) are obtained from the germline V gene (reference sequence). Trimming costs V 6 bases and J 6 bases, and their ends lie 14 bases apart. The CDR3 contains 13 residues, cysteine and phenylalanine counted. CDR3 DNA only is kept here, 39 bases in frame from base 1. Results the study describes overall, beyond this receptor: Matching against VDJdb was skewed toward anti-spike CD8 responses, likely underestimated virus-specific expansions, and missed private and CD4 specificities.

This clonotype appeared many times. Its antigen remains undetermined. Qualities for individual bases were not recorded, and no much larger clone is one base off. The library was made by 5' RACE. Reads for this sample came from a NextSeq 500. To correct for sequencing error and PCR bias, the TCR library protocol tagged individual cDNA molecules with unique molecular identifiers. TCR alpha and beta chains were both sequenced, and the abundances of alpha and beta sequences in each sample were closely correlated with each other. Per the authors' processing: Decombinator V4 was used to perform V gene, J gene and CDR3 annotation of TCR sequences. TCRs were defined as expanded if a significant change between any two time points was detected under a Poisson model with p below 0.0001. TCR abundances were normalised to the total number of TCRs sequenced per sample and expressed as counts per million. MAIT TCRs were defined by TRAV1-2 paired with TRAJ12, TRAJ20 or TRAJ33, and iNKT TCRs by TRAV10 paired with TRAJ18. VDJdb, accessed 1 November 2021, was searched for CMV, EBV and SARS-CoV-2 annotated TCRs, excluding TCRs annotated for multiple antigens. TCRdb redid the processing of the public reads, applying fastp at Q25 and MiXCR, and retained in-frame beta chains. Identical CDR3 proteins give one entry, which carries the most common genes and DNA. The V and J calls, along with clone size, are taken from TCRdb and not from the paper's own processing. Within this sample are around 12,000 distinct CDR3 sequences, with 4% to 5.5% of them counted one time only. 9.9% of the sample lies in the top ten.

The receptor was derived from an adult who was a healthcare worker with PCR-confirmed SARS-CoV-2 infection or an uninfected control (not recorded which). The sample was whole blood. This sequence uses TRBV15 and TRBJ1-1; tentative D gene TRBD1, with 6 bases matching. Read as DNA, the sequence is TGTGCCACCAGGGCCAGGGGTCCCTCTGAAGCTTTCTTT. It codes for CATRARGPSEAFF.